Presented here are 10 T cell receptor beta chains from one specimen sequenced in a study of T cells in Graves' hyperthyroidism and ophthalmopathy. Using RNA transcripts as the source, TCR beta CDR3 regions were amplified. The HTBI primer set served for first-round RT-PCR of the TCR CDR3. TCRdb reprocessed the multiplex PCR reads via MiXCR and lists one record per CDR3 protein. The data contain a few hundred thousand distinct CDR3 sequences, around 15% of them seen just once; the ten biggest clones take up roughly 30%. Sequencing was done on a sample of blood. Receptor source: a woman in her 50s with Graves' hyperthyroidism that later progressed to Graves' ophthalmopathy.

A word on this clonotype: The junction and the germline gene differ at one end; a read error may be behind it. The chain employs TRBV28 and TRBJ1-5; no reliable D call. The CDR3 has 16 residues. CDR1 is MDHEN and CDR2 is SYDVKM in the germline V gene. The CDR3 nucleotides read TGTGTCAGCAGGCCCACGGGAATCCGTAGCAATCAGCCCCAGCATTTT. The encoded protein is CVSRPTGIRSNQPQHF.

This clonotype was counted ten times or more. The DNA for the CDR3 is TGTGCCTGGAGCCCCAATACGGGGACGGCCTACGAGCAGTACTTC. It translates to CAWSPNTGTAYEQYF. The chain joins TRBV30 to TRBJ2-7; tentatively, D is TRBD1 or TRBD2 (5 bases each). Germline-derived CDR1 and CDR2 are GTSNPN and SVGIG (reference sequence). V was cut by 3 bases and J by 2 bases, with 17 bases left in between. CDR3 size: 15 residues.

This clonotype was recorded many times. The chain joins TRBV30 to TRBJ1-3, with unresolved D. The V and J ends lost 4 bases and 3 bases respectively, with 7 bases between them. This CDR3 has 12 amino acids. In germline, CDR1 is GTSNPN, CDR2 SVGIG (reference sequence). The CDR3 sequence: CAWKPFGNTIYF. CDR3 coding DNA: TGTGCCTGGAAACCCTTTGGAAACACCATATATTTT.

This clonotype has a handful of counts. A much larger clone lies a single base off, so this may be a read error. This likely comes from a read error, as the CDR3 has no conserved phenylalanine or tryptophan at its end. The genes are TRBV11-2 and TRBJ1-1, with a weak D call TRBD1 (6 bases). Trimming cost V 4 bases and J 5 bases, with 14 bases left between them. Per germline, CDR1 SGHAT and CDR2 FQNNGV. The CDR3 is made up of 14 amino acids. This CDR3 is CASSSARGRTEAFL. The CDR3 DNA sequence: TGTGCCAGCAGCTCAGCCAGGGGTCGGACTGAAGCTTTCCTT.

The V call is TRBV5-1, the J call TRBJ1-3; 7 nucleotides match TRBD1. Trimming at V came to 0 bases and at J to 3 bases, leaving 3 bases not matched to a gene. CDR1 is SGHRS, CDR2 YFSETQ, per germline. The CDR3 consists of 15 residues. The CDR3 bases are TGCGCCAGCAGCTTGGCCAGGGGGATTGGAAACACCATATATTTT. This encodes CASSLARGIGNTIYF.

This chain uses TRBV2 with TRBJ2-1; TRBD2 agrees at 8 bases. J lost 9 bases, V lost 2 bases, and 12 bases had no gene match. Germline V gene sequence: CDR1 SNHLY, CDR2 FYNNEI. The CDR3 covers 16 residues. CDR3 region: CASSESWGAGGGEQFF. The CDR3 DNA is TGTGCCAGCAGTGAATCTTGGGGGGCGGGAGGAGGTGAGCAGTTCTTC.

At least ten counts were recorded for this clonotype. The chain combines TRBV2 with TRBJ2-1, with a possible D match to TRBD2 (6 bases). CDR3 length: 10 residues. The ends were cut back, 8 bases at V and 8 bases at J, with 7 bases in the middle. From germline, CDR1 is SNHLY and CDR2 FYNNEI. CDR3 amino acids: CASGGDEQFF. CDR3 bases: TGTGCCAGCGGAGGGGATGAGCAGTTCTTC.

The chain combines TRBV18 with TRBJ2-7; possibly TRBD1 or TRBD2 for D (6 bases each). V lost 5 bases to trimming and J lost 6 bases, with 17 bases between them. Germline assignment: CDR1 KGHSH and CDR2 LQKENI. The CDR3 runs 14 residues. CDR3 nucleotide sequence: TGTGCCAGCTCAGACAAATCACAGGGACTCGAGCAGTACTTC. It specifies CASSDKSQGLEQYF. The variable domain in full, with the rest retrieved from reference TRBV18 and TRBJ2-7, is NAGVMQNPRHLVRRRGQEARLRCSPMKGHSHVYWYRQLPEEGLKFMVYLQKENIIDESGMPKERFSAEFPKEGPSILRIQQVVRGDSAAYFCASSDKSQGLEQYFGPGTRLTVT.

This clonotype was found many times. The chain couples TRBV5-1 to TRBJ2-1, with 7 bases matching TRBD1. Germline CDR1 SGHRS, CDR2 YFSETQ. The V segment lost 2 bases and the J segment 7 bases; nucleotides outside the gene matches: 3. The CDR3 runs to 13 residues. Here the CDR3 DNA reads TGCGCCAGCAGCTTAGGACAGGAGAATGAGCAGTTCTTC. This sequence encodes CASSLGQENEQFF.

The rearrangement uses TRBV2 and TRBJ1-6, with D uncertain. Trimming removed 5 bases from V and 0 bases from J, with 8 bases in between. This CDR3 has 15 amino acids. Germline assignment: CDR1 SNHLY and CDR2 FYNNEI. CDR3 loop: CASSLQSSYNSPLHF. In DNA form, the CDR3 reads TGTGCCAGCAGTCTACAGAGCTCCTATAATTCACCCCTCCACTTT.